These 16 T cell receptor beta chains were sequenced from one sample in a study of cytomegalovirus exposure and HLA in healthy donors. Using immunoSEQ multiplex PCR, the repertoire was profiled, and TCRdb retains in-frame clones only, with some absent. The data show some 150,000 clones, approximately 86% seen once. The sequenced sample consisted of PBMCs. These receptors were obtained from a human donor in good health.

In nucleotides, the CDR3 is TGTGCCAGCAGCTTCATTGTCGGGACTATCCAAGAGACCCAGTACTTC. Translating gives CASSFIVGTIQETQYF. The chain combines TRBV7-9 with TRBJ2-5; 7 bases agree with TRBD2. Trimming took 3 bases from V and 1 from J; bases not matched to a gene: 8. Germline V gives CDR1 SEHNR, CDR2 FQNEAQ (reference sequence). The CDR3 has 16 residues.

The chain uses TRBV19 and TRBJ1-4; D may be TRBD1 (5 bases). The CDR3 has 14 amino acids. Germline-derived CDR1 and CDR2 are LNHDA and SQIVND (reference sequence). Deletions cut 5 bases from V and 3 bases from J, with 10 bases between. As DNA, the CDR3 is TGTGCCAGTAGTTCAGGGAGGGCTAATGAAAAACTGTTTTTT. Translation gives CASSSGRANEKLFF.

CDR3 bases: TGTGCCAGCAGTTACTCGGCAGGGGACACTGAAGCTTTCTTT. Its translation: CASSYSAGDTEAFF. The chain links TRBV6-5 to TRBJ1-1; D is perhaps TRBD1 (6 bases). Germline V gives CDR1 MNHEY, CDR2 SVGAGI. The CDR3 runs 14 residues. V was trimmed by 0 bases and J by 3 bases, leaving 8 bases between them.

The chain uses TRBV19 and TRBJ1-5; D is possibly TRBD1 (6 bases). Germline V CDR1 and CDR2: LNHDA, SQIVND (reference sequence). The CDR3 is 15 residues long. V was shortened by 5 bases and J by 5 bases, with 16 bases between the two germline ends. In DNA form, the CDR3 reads TGTGCCAGTAGTGCCACGACAGGAGCTTATCAGCCCCAGCATTTT. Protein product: CASSATTGAYQPQHF.

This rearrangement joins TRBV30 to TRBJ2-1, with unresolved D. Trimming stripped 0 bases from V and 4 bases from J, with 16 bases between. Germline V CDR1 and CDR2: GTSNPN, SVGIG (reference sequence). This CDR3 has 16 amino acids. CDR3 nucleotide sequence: TGTGCCTGGAGTGTTGCTAGGAGCTTGATATACAATGAGCAGTTCTTC. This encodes CAWSVARSLIYNEQFF.

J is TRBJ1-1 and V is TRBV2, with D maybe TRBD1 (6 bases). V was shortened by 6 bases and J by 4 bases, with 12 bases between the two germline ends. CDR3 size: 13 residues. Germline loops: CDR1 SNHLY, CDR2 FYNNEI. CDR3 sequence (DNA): TGTGCCAGCAGGGCGACAGGACCCACTGAAGCTTTCTTT. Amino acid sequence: CASRATGPTEAFF.

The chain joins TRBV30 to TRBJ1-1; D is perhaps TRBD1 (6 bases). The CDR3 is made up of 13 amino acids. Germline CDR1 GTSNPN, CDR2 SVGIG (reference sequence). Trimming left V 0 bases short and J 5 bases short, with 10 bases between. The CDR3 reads CAWSVQGPTEAFF. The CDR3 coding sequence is TGTGCCTGGAGTGTACAGGGACCGACTGAAGCTTTCTTT.

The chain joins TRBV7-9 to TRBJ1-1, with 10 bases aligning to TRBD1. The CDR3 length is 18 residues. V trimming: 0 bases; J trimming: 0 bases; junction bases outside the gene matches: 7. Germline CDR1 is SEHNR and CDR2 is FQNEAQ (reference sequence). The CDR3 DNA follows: TGTGCCAGCAGCTTAGCGTGGGGGACAGGGGATCTGAACACTGAAGCTTTCTTT. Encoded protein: CASSLAWGTGDLNTEAFF.

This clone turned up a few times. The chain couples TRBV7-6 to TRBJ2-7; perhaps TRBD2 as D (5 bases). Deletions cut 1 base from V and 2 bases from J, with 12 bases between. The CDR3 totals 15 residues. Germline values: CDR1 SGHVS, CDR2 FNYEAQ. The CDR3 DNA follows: TGTGCCAGCAGCTTAGATGAGGGATCTACCTACGAGCAGTACTTC. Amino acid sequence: CASSLDEGSTYEQYF.

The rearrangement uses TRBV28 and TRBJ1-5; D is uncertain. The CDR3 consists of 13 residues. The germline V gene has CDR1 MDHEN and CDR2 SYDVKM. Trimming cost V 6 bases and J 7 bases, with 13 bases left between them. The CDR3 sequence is CASRGIGGQPQHF. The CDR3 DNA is TGTGCCAGCAGGGGTATCGGCGGGCAGCCCCAGCATTTT.

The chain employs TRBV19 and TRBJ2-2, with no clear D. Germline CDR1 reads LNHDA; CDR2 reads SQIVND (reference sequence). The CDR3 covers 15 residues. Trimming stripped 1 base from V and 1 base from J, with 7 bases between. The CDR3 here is CASSIVPGNTGELFF. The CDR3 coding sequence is TGTGCCAGTAGTATAGTCCCAGGGAACACCGGGGAGCTGTTTTTT.

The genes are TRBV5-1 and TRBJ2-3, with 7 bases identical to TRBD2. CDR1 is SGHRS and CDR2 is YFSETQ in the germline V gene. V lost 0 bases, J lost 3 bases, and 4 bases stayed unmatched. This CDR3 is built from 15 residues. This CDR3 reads CASSLVSSGTDTQYF. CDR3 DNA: TGCGCCAGCAGCTTGGTGTCTAGCGGTACAGATACGCAGTATTTT.

The CDR3 DNA sequence: TGTGCCAGCAGCTTGCCAGGTTTCAGCTCCTACGAGCAGTACTTC. Amino acid sequence: CASSLPGFSSYEQYF. This chain uses TRBV5-6 with TRBJ2-7; D not resolved. The V gene's germline CDR1 is SGHDT and CDR2 YYEEEE. Trimming shortened V by 1 base and J by 0 bases, and 11 bases separated the two germline ends. The CDR3 is made up of 15 amino acids.

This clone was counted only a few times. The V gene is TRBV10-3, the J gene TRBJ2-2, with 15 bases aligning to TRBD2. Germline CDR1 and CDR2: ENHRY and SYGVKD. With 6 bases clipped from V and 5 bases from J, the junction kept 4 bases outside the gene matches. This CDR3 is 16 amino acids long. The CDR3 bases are TGTGCCATCAGGGGACTAGCGGGAGGCGAAACCGGGGAGCTGTTTTTT. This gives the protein CAIRGLAGGETGELFF.

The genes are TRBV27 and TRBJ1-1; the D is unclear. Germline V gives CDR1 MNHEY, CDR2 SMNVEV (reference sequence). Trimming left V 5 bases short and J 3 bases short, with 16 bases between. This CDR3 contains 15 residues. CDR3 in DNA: TGTGCCAGCAGTCTCATGGAGGCCGGGGACACTGAAGCTTTCTTT. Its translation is CASSLMEAGDTEAFF.

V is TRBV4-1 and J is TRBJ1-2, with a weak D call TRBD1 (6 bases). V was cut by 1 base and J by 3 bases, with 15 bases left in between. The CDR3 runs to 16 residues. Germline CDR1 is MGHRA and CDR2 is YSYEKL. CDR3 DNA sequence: TGCGCCAGCAGCCAAGTCTTAACAGGGAAGGACTATGGCTACACCTTC. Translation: CASSQVLTGKDYGYTF.